Sequencing of this TCR beta chain was carried out in a study of T cells in Graves' hyperthyroidism and ophthalmopathy. Newly diagnosed patients aged 18 to 65 had hyperthyroidism of under 2 months' duration. Exclusion of patients followed from uncontrolled infection, other autoimmune disease, pregnancy or lactation. The sample, blood from the first hyperthyroidism diagnosis, precedes any ophthalmopathy symptoms. Using roughly 9.4 ml of fresh peripheral blood, PBMCs were prepared. The CDR3 totals 12 residues. The V and J ends lost 4 bases and 3 bases respectively, with 10 bases between them. Per the germline V gene, CDR1 is DFQATT and CDR2 is SNEGSKA (reference sequence). TCR beta CDR3 region amplification was performed from RNA transcripts. The TCR CDR3 was amplified in a first-round RT-PCR using the HTBI primer set. MiXCR, run by TCRdb on the multiplex PCR reads, gives a single entry per CDR3 protein. The sample shows 370,000 or so distinct CDR3 sequences, 15% to 17% of them seen only once.

This clonotype was observed at least ten times. Sequenced: blood. The J gene is TRBJ2-7, the V gene TRBV20-1; no clear D gene. This TCR was recovered from a woman under 30 with Graves' hyperthyroidism that later progressed to Graves' ophthalmopathy. Here the CDR3 DNA reads TGCAGTGCTACTGGCACAGACTACGAGCAGTACTTC. The encoded protein is CSATGTDYEQYF.